This T cell receptor beta chain was recovered during a study of T-cell memory formation after mild COVID-19. Findings of the study overall: Clones that contracted from day 15 to 85 had balanced CD4/CD8; later expanders were CD4+ biased. Cross-reactive memory seemingly joined, as some responding clones were found in pre-infection memory.

The germline CDR1 and CDR2 sequences are SGHTA and FQGTGA. V was shortened by 6 bases and J by 5 bases, with 11 bases between the two germline ends. This CDR3 region has 12 residues. The TCR alpha and TCR beta cDNA libraries, bearing sample barcodes and UMIs, were generated by 5'RACE using constant-segment primers. One entry per CDR3 protein results from TCRdb running MiXCR on the 5' RACE reads. In the table there are 550,000 to 600,000 distinct CDR3 sequences, 17% of which are singletons. To note about this clonotype: As yet, its antigen is unknown.

The sequenced material came from PBMCs or a T cell subset sorted from them (not recorded which). The sequence came from an adult woman who had mild COVID-19 (a few samples of this study predate the infection). Cell type and time point are not known. The V call is TRBV7-3, the J call TRBJ2-7; tentative D call: TRBD1 (5 bases). The CDR3 DNA reads as TGTGCCAGCAGAGCCAGGGCCCACGAGCAGTACTTC. Amino acid sequence: CASRARAHEQYF.